These 20 T cell receptor beta chains came from one sample sequenced in a study of blood T cell repertoires in COVID-19. TCRdb's copy holds only in-frame clones and misses some; the assay was immunoSEQ multiplex PCR. The table lists roughly 220,000 clones, about 86% of them singletons. The sequencing sample was made of PBMCs or T cells enriched from blood (not recorded which). The receptors stem from a woman between 50 and 59 years old with acute COVID-19.

The chain links TRBV5-4 to TRBJ2-7; 7 bases are shared with TRBD2. This CDR3 region has 15 residues. Germline V gene data show CDR1 as SGHNT and CDR2 as YYREEE (reference sequence). Trimming removed 0 bases from V and 3 bases from J; junction bases left unmatched: 6. The DNA for the CDR3 is TGTGCCAGCAGCTTGGCCGGGGGGACGGTCTACGAGCAGTACTTC. Protein: CASSLAGGTVYEQYF.

V usage is TRBV5-4 and J usage is TRBJ1-2; D possibly corresponds to TRBD1 (5 bases). Germline V gene lookup returns CDR1 SGHNT and CDR2 YYREEE (reference sequence). CDR3 length equals 14 residues. V was cut by 1 base and J by 6 bases, with 13 bases left in between. CDR3 DNA: TGTGCCAGCAGCTTGTTCGACGGGGGAAATGGCTACACCTTC. Translating gives CASSLFDGGNGYTF.

Only one count was recorded for this clone. The chain joins TRBV28 to TRBJ1-2, with TRBD1 as a possible D gene (5 bases). Germline CDR1 and CDR2: MDHEN and SYDVKM. The CDR3 runs to 15 residues. Trimming removed 3 bases from V and 5 bases from J, with 16 bases in between. CDR3 in amino acids: CASSLGTGRTYGYTF. DNA of the CDR3: TGTGCCAGCAGTTTGGGAACAGGCCGGACATATGGCTACACCTTC.

This clone was detected once. The gene calls are TRBV30 and TRBJ2-7; 7 bases align to TRBD1. This CDR3 has 15 residues. The germline gives CDR1 GTSNPN, CDR2 SVGIG (reference sequence). V shed 1 base, J shed 2 bases, and the junction held 8 bases outside the gene matches. CDR3 DNA sequence: TGTGCCTGGAGTGGGCGATGGGACAGAGCCTACGAGCAGTACTTC. This translates into CAWSGRWDRAYEQYF. Drawing the rest from reference TRBV30 and TRBJ2-7, the complete variable domain is SQTIHQWPATLVQPVGSPLSLECTVEGTSNPNLYWYRQAAGRGLQLLFYSVGIGQISSEVPQNLSASRPQDRQFILSSKKLLLSDSGFYLCAWSGRWDRAYEQYFGPGTRLTVT.

This chain links TRBV2 with TRBJ2-5; a possible D gene is TRBD2 (6 bases). CDR3 length: 16 amino acids. Germline V gives CDR1 SNHLY, CDR2 FYNNEI. The V gene lost 4 bases and the J gene lost 1 base, with 16 bases spanning the gap. The CDR3 DNA reads as TGTGCCAGCAGTGGTCATGGACTACTTCCCCAAGAGACCCAGTACTTC. It specifies CASSGHGLLPQETQYF.

The rearrangement joins TRBV7-2 to TRBJ2-3, with 9 bases identical to TRBD2. This CDR3 has 15 amino acids. J lost 9 bases, V lost 2 bases, and 9 bases had no gene match. Germline-derived CDR1 and CDR2 are SGHTA and FQGNSA. CDR3 DNA sequence: TGTGCCAGCAGCTTACCAGCGGGAGGTCGGAGGACGCAGTATTTT. This codes for CASSLPAGGRRTQYF.

V and J are TRBV27 and TRBJ2-1; TRBD2 matches at 11 bases. The CDR3 has 17 amino acids. Germline V lookup: CDR1 MNHEY, CDR2 SMNVEV (reference sequence). V shed 7 bases and J 1 base; nucleotides not matched to a gene: 9. The CDR3 spells CASNQPGTSGSYNEQFF. The DNA for the CDR3 is TGTGCCAGCAATCAACCGGGGACTAGCGGATCCTACAATGAGCAGTTCTTC.

The chain carries TRBV2 and TRBJ2-3, with 7 bases fitting TRBD2. The junction had 8 bases not matched to a gene; V was cut back by 3 bases and J by 5 bases. CDR3 size: 15 residues. CDR1 and CDR2 from the germline V gene are SNHLY and FYNNEI. The CDR3 loop is CASSDGLDYGDTQYF. The DNA for the CDR3 is TGTGCCAGCAGTGATGGACTAGACTACGGAGATACGCAGTATTTT.

CDR3 DNA sequence: TGTGCCAGCTATGGGGGAGGCACTGAAGCTTTCTTT. It translates to CASYGGGTEAFF. The chain recombines TRBV12-3 or TRBV12-4 with TRBJ1-1; TRBD1 might be the D (5 bases). V was clipped by 8 bases and J by 4 bases, with 11 bases between them. The CDR3 covers 12 residues.

V is TRBV10-3 and J is TRBJ1-4; D is unclear. Germline CDR1 reads ENHRY; CDR2 reads SYGVKD. The CDR3 is 17 amino acids. V was trimmed by 5 bases and J by 2 bases, leaving 18 bases between them. CDR3 sequence (DNA): TGTGCCATCAGTTCCCCCGGGAGTGGGCGCACTAATGAAAAACTGTTTTTT. Translated, it gives CAISSPGSGRTNEKLFF.

This clone appeared a few times. The rearrangement joins TRBV19 to TRBJ2-2; 13 bases are a match to TRBD2. Trimming cost V 6 bases and J 7 bases; bases outside gene matches: 8. The germline CDR1 and CDR2 sequences are LNHDA and SQIVND (reference sequence). This CDR3 has 16 amino acids. The CDR3 reads CASSRWTSGSDGELFF. The DNA of the CDR3 is TGTGCCAGTAGCAGATGGACTAGCGGGAGTGACGGGGAGCTGTTTTTT.

J is TRBJ1-3 and V is TRBV5-1; weak D call: TRBD1 (6 bases). This CDR3 contains 17 residues. Germline CDR1 and CDR2: SGHRS and YFSETQ. V was cut by 0 bases and J by 5 bases, with 18 bases left in between. CDR3 DNA sequence: TGCGCCAGCAGCTTGGAGGCAGGGTTGGGGGCGAGAAACACCATATATTTT. Encoded protein: CASSLEAGLGARNTIYF.

V usage is TRBV2 and J usage is TRBJ2-1; TRBD2 agrees at 14 bases. Germline loops: CDR1 SNHLY, CDR2 FYNNEI. This CDR3 region has 16 residues. V was clipped by 6 bases and J by 8 bases; unmatched bases: 9. The chain's CDR3 is CASRGTSGSRLDEQFF. The DNA of the CDR3 is TGTGCCAGCAGAGGGACTAGCGGGAGCCGGTTAGATGAGCAGTTCTTC.

The J gene is TRBJ1-1, the V gene TRBV11-2, with a weak D call TRBD1 (6 bases). The CDR3 consists of 14 residues. CDR1 is SGHAT and CDR2 is FQNNGV in the germline V gene. Trimming took off 1 base at V and 1 base at J, with 7 bases between the two ends. CDR3 amino acids: CASSLGTANTEAFF. CDR3 nucleotide sequence: TGTGCCAGCAGCTTAGGGACAGCGAACACTGAAGCTTTCTTT.

The chain combines TRBV2 with TRBJ2-7; D might be TRBD1 (6 bases). Trimming removed 8 bases at V and 8 bases at J, with 7 bases between. The CDR3 has 9 amino acids. The germline V gene has CDR1 SNHLY and CDR2 FYNNEI. CDR3 coding DNA: TGTGCCAGCGGGACAAAGCAGTACTTC. Translating gives CASGTKQYF.

The V gene is TRBV20-1, the J gene TRBJ2-7; D remains ambiguous. Trimming shortened V by 6 bases and J by 3 bases, and 6 bases separated the two germline ends. Germline CDR1 is DFQATT and CDR2 is SNEGSKA (reference sequence). The CDR3 length is 10 residues. CDR3 nucleotides: TGCAGTGCCCTCCTCTACGAGCAGTACTTC. Its translation is CSALLYEQYF.

The gene calls are TRBV28 and TRBJ1-2; TRBD1 might be the D (5 bases). This CDR3 has 14 amino acids. V gave up 3 bases and J gave up 6 bases, with 14 bases separating them. Germline V gives CDR1 MDHEN, CDR2 SYDVKM. CDR3: CASSFVGRVDGYTF. CDR3 DNA sequence: TGTGCCAGCAGTTTCGTCGGCAGGGTAGATGGCTACACCTTC.

The chain joins TRBV4-2 to TRBJ2-2, with D perhaps TRBD2 (6 bases). Germline CDR1 reads LGHNA; CDR2 reads YNFKEQ. The V and J ends lost 0 bases and 0 bases respectively, with 14 bases between them. The CDR3 sequence is 18 residues long. The DNA for the CDR3 is TGTGCCAGCAGCCAAGAGGGCGGGGTACACTCGAACACCGGGGAGCTGTTTTTT. This sequence encodes CASSQEGGVHSNTGELFF.

The chain has TRBV6-6 and TRBJ2-5; TRBD1 matches 10 bases. CDR3 length: 14 amino acids. Germline V CDR1 and CDR2: MNHNY, SVGAGI (reference sequence). J gave up 4 bases and V 6 bases, and 5 bases lay outside the gene matches. This CDR3 reads CASRDDRGPETQYF. The DNA for the CDR3 is TGTGCCAGCAGGGATGACAGGGGGCCAGAGACCCAGTACTTC.

V is TRBV7-2 and J is TRBJ2-1; 10 bases match TRBD2. The CDR3 loop spans 15 amino acids. Germline loops: CDR1 SGHTA, CDR2 FQGNSA. Trimming removed 3 bases from V and 6 bases from J; junction bases left unmatched: 5. The chain's CDR3 is CASSFSSGSTNEQFF. Written as DNA, the CDR3 is TGTGCCAGCAGCTTTTCTAGCGGGAGCACCAATGAGCAGTTCTTC.